Sequencing of this T cell receptor beta chain was carried out in a study of cytomegalovirus exposure and HLA in healthy donors. Of note for this clone: The target antigen is unknown.

PCR employed 60 Vbeta and 13 Jbeta primers. Produced via immunoSEQ multiplex PCR; TCRdb's table is partial and in-frame only. This sample has about 220,000 clones; 82% occur once, and the top ten carry roughly 6%. Deletions cut 0 bases from V and 1 base from J, with 11 bases between. From germline, CDR1 is SGHVS and CDR2 FNYEAQ. This CDR3 is built from 16 residues. Overall study results and limits: Of the V segments, some could not be distinguished, including TRBV6-2 and TRBV6-3, and were excluded. When the data were analyzed later, several of the most significant clusters appeared to be linked to common viral pathogens.

What was sequenced was PBMCs. The V gene is TRBV7-6, the J gene TRBJ2-3; a possible D gene is TRBD2 (6 bases). The source is a man in his forties in good health and CMV-seropositive. The CDR3 protein is CASSLAPGGGTDTQYF. In DNA, the CDR3 is TGTGCCAGCAGCTTAGCGCCGGGCGGGGGCACAGATACGCAGTATTTT.